This T cell receptor (beta chain) was captured by sequencing in a study of T cell responses to AZD1222 COVID-19 vaccine. Study conclusions and caveats: Nearly half of spike-specific TCRs reportedly target variant regions that are unmutated in the B.1.351 and B.1.1.7 variants.

V dropped 0 bases and J dropped 0 bases, with 12 bases sitting between them. The CDR3 length is 15 residues. The germline gives CDR1 GTSNPN, CDR2 SVGIG (reference sequence). Using immunoSEQ multiplex PCR, the repertoire was profiled, and TCRdb retains in-frame clones only, with some absent. Of under 150,000 clones listed, 90% were seen once; the top ten hold approximately 1.6%. This clone was detected a few times. The antigen is unknown. The sequence was collected from an adult who received the AZD1222 COVID-19 vaccine. The chain carries TRBV30 and TRBJ2-7; D unclear. The source material was peripheral blood, sampled 28 days after the second AZD1222 dose. The CDR3 nucleotides read TGTGCCTGGAGTGTAGAAGAGCGTATCTCCTACGAGCAGTACTTC. It yields the protein CAWSVEERISYEQYF.